The T cell receptor beta chain under discussion was sequenced for a study of OX40 agonist ivuxolimab in advanced cancers. Using immunoSEQ multiplex PCR, the repertoire was profiled, and TCRdb retains in-frame clones only, with some absent. The sample holds 12,000 or so clones, 79% seen once. In the case of this clone: Other nucleotide sequences in the sample specify the same CDR3.

The sequence derives from an adult with an advanced solid tumor such as melanoma, head and neck, liver or kidney cancer. The source material was CD4+ or CD8+ T cells sorted from blood, sampled in a trial of the OX40 agonist ivuxolimab.

The CDR3 loop reads CASSFGTGTYEQYF. For the CDR3, the DNA is TGTGCCAGCAGCTTTGGGACAGGGACATACGAGCAGTACTTC. This chain links TRBV7-6 with TRBJ2-7, with TRBD1 matching 9 bases. The V and J ends lost 3 bases and 4 bases, in that order; junction bases with no gene match: 4. This CDR3 spans 14 amino acids. Germline-derived CDR1 and CDR2 are SGHVS and FNYEAQ.